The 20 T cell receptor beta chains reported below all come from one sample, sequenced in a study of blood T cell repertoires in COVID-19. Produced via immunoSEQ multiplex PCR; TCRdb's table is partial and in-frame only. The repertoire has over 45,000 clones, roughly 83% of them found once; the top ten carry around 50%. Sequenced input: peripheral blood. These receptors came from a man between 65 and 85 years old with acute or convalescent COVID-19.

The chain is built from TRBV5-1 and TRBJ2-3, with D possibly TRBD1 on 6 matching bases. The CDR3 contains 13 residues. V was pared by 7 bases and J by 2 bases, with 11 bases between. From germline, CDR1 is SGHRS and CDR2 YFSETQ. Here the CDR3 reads CASSTGTTDTQYF. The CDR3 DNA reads TGCGCCAGCTCGACAGGTACCACAGATACGCAGTATTTT.

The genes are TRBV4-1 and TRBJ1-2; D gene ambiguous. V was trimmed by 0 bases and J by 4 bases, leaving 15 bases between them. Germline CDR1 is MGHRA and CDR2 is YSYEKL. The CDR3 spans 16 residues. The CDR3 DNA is TGCGCCAGCAGCCAAGATCTGGCCAGCCGGAGCTATGGCTACACCTTC. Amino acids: CASSQDLASRSYGYTF.

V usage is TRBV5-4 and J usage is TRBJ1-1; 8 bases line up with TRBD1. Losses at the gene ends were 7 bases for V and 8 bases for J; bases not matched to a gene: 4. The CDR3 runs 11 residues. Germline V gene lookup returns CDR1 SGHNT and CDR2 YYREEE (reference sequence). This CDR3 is CASGRDREAFF. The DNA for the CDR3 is TGTGCCAGCGGCAGGGACAGGGAAGCTTTCTTT.

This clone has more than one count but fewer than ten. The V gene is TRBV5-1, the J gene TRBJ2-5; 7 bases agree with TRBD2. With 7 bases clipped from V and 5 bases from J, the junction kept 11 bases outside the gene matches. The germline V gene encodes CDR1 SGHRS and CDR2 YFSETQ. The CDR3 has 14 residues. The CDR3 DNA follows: TGCGCCAGCCAAGCGGGCCAGGGAGGGGAGACCCAGTACTTC. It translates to CASQAGQGGETQYF.

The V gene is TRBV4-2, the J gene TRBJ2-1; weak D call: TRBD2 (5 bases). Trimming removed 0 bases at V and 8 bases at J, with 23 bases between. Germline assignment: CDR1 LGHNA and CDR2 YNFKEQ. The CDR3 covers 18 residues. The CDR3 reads CASSQEGLAASPDDEQFF. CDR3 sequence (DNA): TGTGCCAGCAGCCAAGAAGGCCTAGCTGCCTCCCCTGACGATGAGCAGTTCTTC.

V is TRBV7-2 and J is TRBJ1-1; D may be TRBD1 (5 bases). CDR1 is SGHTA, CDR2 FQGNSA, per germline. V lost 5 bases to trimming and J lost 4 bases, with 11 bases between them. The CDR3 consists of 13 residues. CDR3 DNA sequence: TGTGCCAGCAGCGAGACGGGGGGCACTGAAGCTTTCTTT. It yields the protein CASSETGGTEAFF.

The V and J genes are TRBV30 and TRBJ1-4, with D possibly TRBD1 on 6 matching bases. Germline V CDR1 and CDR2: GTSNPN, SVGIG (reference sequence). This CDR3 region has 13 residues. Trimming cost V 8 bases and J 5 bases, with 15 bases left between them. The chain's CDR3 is CAATGLGNEKLFF. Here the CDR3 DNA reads TGTGCCGCGACAGGCTTGGGAAATGAAAAACTGTTTTTT.

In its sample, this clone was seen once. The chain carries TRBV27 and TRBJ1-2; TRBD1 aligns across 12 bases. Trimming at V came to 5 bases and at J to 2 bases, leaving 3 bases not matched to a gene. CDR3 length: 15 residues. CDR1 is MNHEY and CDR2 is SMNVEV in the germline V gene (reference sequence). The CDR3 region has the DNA TGTGCCAGCAGTCGCGGGACAGGGGGCAACTATGGCTACACCTTC. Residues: CASSRGTGGNYGYTF.

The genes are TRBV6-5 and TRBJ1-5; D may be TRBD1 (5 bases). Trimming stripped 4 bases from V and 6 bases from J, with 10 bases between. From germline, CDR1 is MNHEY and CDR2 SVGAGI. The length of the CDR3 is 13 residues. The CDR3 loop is CASSLGRGQPQHF. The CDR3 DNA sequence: TGTGCCAGCAGTTTAGGGAGGGGTCAGCCCCAGCATTTT.

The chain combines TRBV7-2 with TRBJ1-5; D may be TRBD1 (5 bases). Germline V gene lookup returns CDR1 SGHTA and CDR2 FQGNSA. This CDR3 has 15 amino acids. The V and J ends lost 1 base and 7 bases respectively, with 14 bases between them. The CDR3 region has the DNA TGTGCCAGCAGCTTAGAGGGGCAGGGTCTGCAGCCCCAGCATTTT. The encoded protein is CASSLEGQGLQPQHF.

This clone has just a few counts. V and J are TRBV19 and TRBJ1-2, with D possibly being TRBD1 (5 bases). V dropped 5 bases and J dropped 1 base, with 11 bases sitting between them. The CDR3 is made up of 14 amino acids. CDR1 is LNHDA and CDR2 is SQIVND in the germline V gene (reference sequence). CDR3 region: CASSSQRGNYGYTF. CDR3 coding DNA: TGTGCCAGTAGTTCGCAAAGGGGTAACTATGGCTACACCTTC. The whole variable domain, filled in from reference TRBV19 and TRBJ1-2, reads DGGITQSPKYLFRKEGQNVTLSCEQNLNHDAMYWYRQDPGQGLRLIYYSQIVNDFQKGDIAEGYSVSREKKESFPLTVTSAQKNPTAFYLCASSSQRGNYGYTFGSGTRLTVV.

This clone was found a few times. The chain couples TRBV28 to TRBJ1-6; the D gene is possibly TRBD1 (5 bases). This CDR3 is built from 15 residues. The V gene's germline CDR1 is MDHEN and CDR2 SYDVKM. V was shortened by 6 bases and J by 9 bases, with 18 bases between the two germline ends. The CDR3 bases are TGTGCCAGCAGACCCGATACAGGATTTGGTTCACCCCTCCACTTT. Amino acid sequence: CASRPDTGFGSPLHF.

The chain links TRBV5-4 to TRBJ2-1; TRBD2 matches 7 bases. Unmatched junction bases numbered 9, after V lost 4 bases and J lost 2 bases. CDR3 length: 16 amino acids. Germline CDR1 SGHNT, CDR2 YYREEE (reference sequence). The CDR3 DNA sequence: TGTGCCAGCAGCCTGTCTACTAGCGTTACCTACAATGAGCAGTTCTTC. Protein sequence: CASSLSTSVTYNEQFF.

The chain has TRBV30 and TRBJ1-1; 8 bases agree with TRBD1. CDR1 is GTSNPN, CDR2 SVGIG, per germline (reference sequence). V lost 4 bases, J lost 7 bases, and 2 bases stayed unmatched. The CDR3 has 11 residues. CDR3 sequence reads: CAWNRGVEAFF. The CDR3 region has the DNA TGTGCCTGGAACAGGGGGGTTGAAGCTTTCTTT.

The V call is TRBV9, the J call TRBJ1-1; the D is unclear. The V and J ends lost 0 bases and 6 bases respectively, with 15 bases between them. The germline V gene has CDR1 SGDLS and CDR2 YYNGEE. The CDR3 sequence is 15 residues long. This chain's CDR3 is CASSVGLLSSAEAFF. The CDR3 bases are TGTGCCAGCAGCGTAGGTTTGCTCTCTAGCGCTGAAGCTTTCTTT.

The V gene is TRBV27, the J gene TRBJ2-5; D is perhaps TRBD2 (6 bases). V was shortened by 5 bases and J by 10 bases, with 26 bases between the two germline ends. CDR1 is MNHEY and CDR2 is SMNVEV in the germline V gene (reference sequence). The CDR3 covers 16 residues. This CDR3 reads CASSNTRQPGKEGQYF. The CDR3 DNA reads TGTGCCAGCAGTAATACCCGACAACCCGGCAAGGAGGGCCAGTACTTC.

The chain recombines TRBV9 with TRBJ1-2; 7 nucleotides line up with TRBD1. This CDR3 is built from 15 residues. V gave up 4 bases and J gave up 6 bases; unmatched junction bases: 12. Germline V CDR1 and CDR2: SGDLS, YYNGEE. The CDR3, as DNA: TGTGCCAGCAGCTTCACCCCAGGGGGTAGTGATGGCTACACCTTC. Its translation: CASSFTPGGSDGYTF.

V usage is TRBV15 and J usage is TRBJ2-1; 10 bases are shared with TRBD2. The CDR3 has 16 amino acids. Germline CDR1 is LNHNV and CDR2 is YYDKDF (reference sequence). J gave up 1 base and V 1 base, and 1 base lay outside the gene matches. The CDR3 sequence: CATSRASGGSYNEQFF. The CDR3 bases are TGTGCCACCAGCAGAGCTAGCGGGGGTTCCTACAATGAGCAGTTCTTC.

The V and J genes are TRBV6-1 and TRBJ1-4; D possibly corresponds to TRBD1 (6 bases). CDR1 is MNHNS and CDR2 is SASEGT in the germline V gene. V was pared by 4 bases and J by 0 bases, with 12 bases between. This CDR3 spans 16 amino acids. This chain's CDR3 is CASSGRGGSTNEKLFF. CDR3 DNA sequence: TGTGCCAGCAGTGGCAGGGGAGGGTCAACTAATGAAAAACTGTTTTTT.

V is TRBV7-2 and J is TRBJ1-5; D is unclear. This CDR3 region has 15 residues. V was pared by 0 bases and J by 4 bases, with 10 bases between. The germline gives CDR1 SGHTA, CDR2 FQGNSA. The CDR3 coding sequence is TGTGCCAGCAGCTTAGCGTATGGCGGAAATCAGCCCCAGCATTTT. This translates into CASSLAYGGNQPQHF.